This T cell receptor (beta chain) was identified during a study of STAT3 mutations in large granular lymphocyte leukemia. About the research overall: Among longitudinally sequenced T-LGLL patients, roughly half had canonical activating STAT3 mutations detected. Study outcomes and limitations: Clonal expansion was inferred from samples taken at other timepoints. Some patients had persisting codominant clonotypes that could mask small clones. Every T-LGLL patient had at least one immunodominant TCRbeta clonotype.

Each sample's TCRbeta library yielded on average roughly 41,000 productive templates. Clones were sequenced by immunoSEQ multiplex PCR, and TCRdb holds only the in-frame ones, with some missing. The sample lists 3,100 or so clones; more than 60% were seen once. This CDR3 region has 13 residues. The V gene's germline CDR1 is MGHDK and CDR2 SYGVNS. With 4 bases clipped from V and 5 bases from J, the junction kept 3 bases outside the gene matches. In regard to this clone: The antigen remains undetermined.

The sample was peripheral blood mononuclear cells. The TCR sequence derives from a woman aged 40-49 years with T-cell large granular lymphocyte leukemia. Some clones in this sample may be carry-over from other donors' samples. The V call is TRBV25-1, the J call TRBJ2-3; 7 positions agree with TRBD2. The CDR3, as DNA: TGTGCCAGCAGTGGAGGCGGGAGAGATACGCAGTATTTT. This codes for CASSGGGRDTQYF.